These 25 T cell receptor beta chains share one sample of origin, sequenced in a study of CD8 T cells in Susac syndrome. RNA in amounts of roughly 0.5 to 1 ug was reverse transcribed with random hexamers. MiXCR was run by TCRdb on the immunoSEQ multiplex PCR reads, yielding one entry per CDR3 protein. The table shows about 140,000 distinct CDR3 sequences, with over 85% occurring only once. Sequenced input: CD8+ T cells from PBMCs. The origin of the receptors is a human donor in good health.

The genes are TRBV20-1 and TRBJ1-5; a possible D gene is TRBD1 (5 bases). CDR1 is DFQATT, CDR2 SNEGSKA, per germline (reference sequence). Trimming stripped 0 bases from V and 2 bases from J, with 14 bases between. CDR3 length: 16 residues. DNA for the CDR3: TGCAGTGCTAGAGATGTAGGGGCGCGGGGCAATCAGCCCCAGCATTTT. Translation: CSARDVGARGNQPQHF.

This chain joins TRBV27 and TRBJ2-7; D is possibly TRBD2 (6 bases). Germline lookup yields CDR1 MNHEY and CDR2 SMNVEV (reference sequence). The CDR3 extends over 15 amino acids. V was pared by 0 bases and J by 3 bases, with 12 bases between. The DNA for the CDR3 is TGTGCCAGCAGTTTATCGGGGGGAGGTAACTACGAGCAGTACTTC. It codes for CASSLSGGGNYEQYF.

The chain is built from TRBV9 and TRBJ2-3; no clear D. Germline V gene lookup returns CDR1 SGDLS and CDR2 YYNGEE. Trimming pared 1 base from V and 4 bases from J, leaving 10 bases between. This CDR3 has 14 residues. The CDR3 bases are TGTGCCAGCAGCGTATTTCCTAGTGCAGATACGCAGTATTTT. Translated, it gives CASSVFPSADTQYF.

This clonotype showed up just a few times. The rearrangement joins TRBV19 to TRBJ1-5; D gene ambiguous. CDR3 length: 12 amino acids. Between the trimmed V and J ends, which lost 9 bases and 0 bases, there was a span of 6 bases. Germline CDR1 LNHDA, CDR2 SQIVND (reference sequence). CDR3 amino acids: CASKVSNQPQHF. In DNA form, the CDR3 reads TGTGCCAGCAAGGTTAGCAATCAGCCCCAGCATTTT.

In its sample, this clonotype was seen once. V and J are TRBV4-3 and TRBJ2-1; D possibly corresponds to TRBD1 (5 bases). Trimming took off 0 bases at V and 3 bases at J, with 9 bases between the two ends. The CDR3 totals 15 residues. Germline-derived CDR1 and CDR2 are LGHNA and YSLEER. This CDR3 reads CASSQDRADYNEQFF. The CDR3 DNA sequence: TGCGCCAGCAGCCAAGACAGGGCCGACTACAATGAGCAGTTCTTC.

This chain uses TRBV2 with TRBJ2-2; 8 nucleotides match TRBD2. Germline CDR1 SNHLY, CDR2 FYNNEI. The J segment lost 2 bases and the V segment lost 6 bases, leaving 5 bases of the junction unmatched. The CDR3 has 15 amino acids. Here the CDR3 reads CASRGTRRNTGELFF. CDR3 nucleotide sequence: TGTGCCAGCAGGGGGACTAGACGAAACACCGGGGAGCTGTTTTTT.

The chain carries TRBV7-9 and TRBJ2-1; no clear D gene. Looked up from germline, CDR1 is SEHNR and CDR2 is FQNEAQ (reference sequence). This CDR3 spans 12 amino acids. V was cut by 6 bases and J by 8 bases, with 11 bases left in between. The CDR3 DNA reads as TGTGCCAGCAGGCATGCGGTCTATGAGCAGTTCTTC. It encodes CASRHAVYEQFF.

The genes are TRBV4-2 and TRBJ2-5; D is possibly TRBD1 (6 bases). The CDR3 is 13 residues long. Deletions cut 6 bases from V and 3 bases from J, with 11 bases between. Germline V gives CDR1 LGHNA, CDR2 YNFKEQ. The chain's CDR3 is CASSSTGKETQYF. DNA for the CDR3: TGTGCCAGCAGTTCAACAGGGAAAGAGACCCAGTACTTC.

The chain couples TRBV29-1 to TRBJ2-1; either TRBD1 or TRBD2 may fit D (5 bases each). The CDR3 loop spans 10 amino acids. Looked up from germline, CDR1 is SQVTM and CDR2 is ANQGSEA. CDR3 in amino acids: CTGAVNEQFF. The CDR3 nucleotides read TGCACCGGGGCGGTAAATGAGCAGTTCTTC.

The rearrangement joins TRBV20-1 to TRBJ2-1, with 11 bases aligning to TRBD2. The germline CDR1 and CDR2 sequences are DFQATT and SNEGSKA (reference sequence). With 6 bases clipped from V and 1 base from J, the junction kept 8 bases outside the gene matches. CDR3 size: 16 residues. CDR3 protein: CSAKGLADHSYNEQFF. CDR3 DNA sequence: TGCAGTGCAAAGGGACTAGCGGACCATTCCTACAATGAGCAGTTCTTC.

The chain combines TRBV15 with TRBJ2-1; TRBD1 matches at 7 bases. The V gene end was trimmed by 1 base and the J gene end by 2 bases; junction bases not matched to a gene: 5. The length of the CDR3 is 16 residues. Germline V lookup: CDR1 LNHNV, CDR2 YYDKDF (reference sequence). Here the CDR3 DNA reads TGTGCCACCAGCAGAGTCCGGACAGGAGCCTACAATGAGCAGTTCTTC. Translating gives CATSRVRTGAYNEQFF.

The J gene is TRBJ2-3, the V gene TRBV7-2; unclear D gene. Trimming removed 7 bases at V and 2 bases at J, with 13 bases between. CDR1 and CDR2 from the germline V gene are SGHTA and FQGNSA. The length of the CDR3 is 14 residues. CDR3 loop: CASTLPGLTDTQYF. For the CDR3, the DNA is TGTGCCAGCACCCTCCCCGGCCTCACAGATACGCAGTATTTT.

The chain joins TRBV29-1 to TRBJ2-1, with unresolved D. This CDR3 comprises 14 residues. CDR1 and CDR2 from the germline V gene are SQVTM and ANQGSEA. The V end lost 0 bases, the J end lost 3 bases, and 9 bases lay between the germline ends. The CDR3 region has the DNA TGCAGCGTTGAAGAAGGACCTATCTACAATGAGCAGTTCTTC. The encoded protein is CSVEEGPIYNEQFF.

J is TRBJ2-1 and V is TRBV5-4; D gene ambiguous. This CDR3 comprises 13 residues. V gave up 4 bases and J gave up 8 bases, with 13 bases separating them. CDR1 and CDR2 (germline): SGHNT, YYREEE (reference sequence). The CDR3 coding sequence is TGTGCCAGCAGCCCCCCTAGTGGGGATGAGCAGTTCTTC. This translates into CASSPPSGDEQFF.

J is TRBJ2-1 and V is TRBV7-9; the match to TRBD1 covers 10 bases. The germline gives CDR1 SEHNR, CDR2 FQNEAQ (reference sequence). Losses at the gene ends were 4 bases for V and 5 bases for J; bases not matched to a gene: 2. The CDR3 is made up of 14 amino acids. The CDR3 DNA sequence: TGTGCCAGCAGCTCGGGGACAGGGGACAATGAGCAGTTCTTC. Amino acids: CASSSGTGDNEQFF.

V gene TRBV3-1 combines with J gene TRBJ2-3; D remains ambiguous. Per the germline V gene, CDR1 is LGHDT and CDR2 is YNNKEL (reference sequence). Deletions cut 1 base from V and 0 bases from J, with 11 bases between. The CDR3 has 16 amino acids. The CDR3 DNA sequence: TGTGCCAGCAGCCAAGTCAACAGAAGAAGCACAGATACGCAGTATTTT. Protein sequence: CASSQVNRRSTDTQYF.

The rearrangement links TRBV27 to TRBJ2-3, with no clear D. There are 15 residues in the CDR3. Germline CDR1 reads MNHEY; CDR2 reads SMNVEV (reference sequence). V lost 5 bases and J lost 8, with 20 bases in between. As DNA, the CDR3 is TGTGCCAGCAGTCCCACATTAGAAATCGGGCGTACGCAGTATTTT. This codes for CASSPTLEIGRTQYF.

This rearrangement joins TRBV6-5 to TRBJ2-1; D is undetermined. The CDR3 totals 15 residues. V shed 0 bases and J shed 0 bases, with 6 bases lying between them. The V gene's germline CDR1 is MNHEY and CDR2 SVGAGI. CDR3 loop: CASSYSRSSYNEQFF. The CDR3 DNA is TGTGCCAGCAGTTACTCGCGGAGCTCCTACAATGAGCAGTTCTTC.

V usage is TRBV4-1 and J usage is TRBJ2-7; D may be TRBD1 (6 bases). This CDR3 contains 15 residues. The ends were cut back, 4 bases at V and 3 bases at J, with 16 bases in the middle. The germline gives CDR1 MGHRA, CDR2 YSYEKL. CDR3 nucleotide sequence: TGCGCCAGCAGCCCCGAAGGGGGAAACCGCTACGAGCAGTACTTC. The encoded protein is CASSPEGGNRYEQYF.

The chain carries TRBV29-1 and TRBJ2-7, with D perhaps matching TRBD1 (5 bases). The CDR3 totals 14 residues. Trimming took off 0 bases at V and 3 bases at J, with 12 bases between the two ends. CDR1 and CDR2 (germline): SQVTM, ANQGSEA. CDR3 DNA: TGCAGCGTTGAAGAAGCCACTGACAGCTACGAGCAGTACTTC. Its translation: CSVEEATDSYEQYF.

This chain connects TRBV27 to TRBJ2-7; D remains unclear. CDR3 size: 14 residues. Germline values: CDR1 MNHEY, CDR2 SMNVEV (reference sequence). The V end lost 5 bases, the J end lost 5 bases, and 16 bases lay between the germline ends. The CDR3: CASSTLGRPHEQYF. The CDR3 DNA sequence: TGTGCCAGCAGTACGCTTGGCAGACCCCACGAGCAGTACTTC.

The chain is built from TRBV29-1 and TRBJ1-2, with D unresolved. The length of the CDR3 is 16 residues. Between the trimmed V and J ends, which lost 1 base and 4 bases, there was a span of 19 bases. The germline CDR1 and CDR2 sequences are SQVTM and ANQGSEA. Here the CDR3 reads CSVEAAPEGVGYGYTF. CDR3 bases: TGCAGCGTTGAAGCGGCTCCGGAGGGCGTCGGCTATGGCTACACCTTC.

This CDR3 is CASRRPRGGYTEAFF. CDR3 coding DNA: TGTGCCAGCAGGCGACCCAGGGGGGGATACACTGAAGCTTTCTTT. The chain uses TRBV28 and TRBJ1-1; 7 positions match TRBD1. The CDR3 is 15 amino acids. With V trimmed by 6 bases and J by 3 bases, 10 bases remained unmatched. The germline V gene encodes CDR1 MDHEN and CDR2 SYDVKM. The whole variable domain, filled in from reference TRBV28 and TRBJ1-1, reads DVKVTQSSRYLVKRTGEKVFLECVQDMDHENMFWYRQDPGLGLRLIYFSYDVKMKEKGDIPEGYSVSREKKERFSLILESASTNQTSMYLCASRRPRGGYTEAFFGQGTRLTVV.

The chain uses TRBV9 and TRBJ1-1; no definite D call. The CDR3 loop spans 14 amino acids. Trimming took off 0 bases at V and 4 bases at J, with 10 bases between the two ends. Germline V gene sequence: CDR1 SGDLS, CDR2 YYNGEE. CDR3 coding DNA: TGTGCCAGCAGCGTAGAGGGTTCCGTCACTGAAGCTTTCTTT. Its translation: CASSVEGSVTEAFF. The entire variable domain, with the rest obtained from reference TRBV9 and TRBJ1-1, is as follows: DSGVTQTPKHLITATGQRVTLRCSPRSGDLSVYWYQQSLDQGLQFLIQYYNGEERAKGNILERFSAQQFPDLHSELNLSSLELGDSALYFCASSVEGSVTEAFFGQGTRLTVV.

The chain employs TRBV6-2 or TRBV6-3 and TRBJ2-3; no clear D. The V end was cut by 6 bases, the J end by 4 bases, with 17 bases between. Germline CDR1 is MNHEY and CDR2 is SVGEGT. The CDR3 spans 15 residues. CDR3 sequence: CASRPETVLADTQYF. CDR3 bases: TGTGCCAGCAGACCGGAGACCGTACTTGCAGATACGCAGTATTTT.